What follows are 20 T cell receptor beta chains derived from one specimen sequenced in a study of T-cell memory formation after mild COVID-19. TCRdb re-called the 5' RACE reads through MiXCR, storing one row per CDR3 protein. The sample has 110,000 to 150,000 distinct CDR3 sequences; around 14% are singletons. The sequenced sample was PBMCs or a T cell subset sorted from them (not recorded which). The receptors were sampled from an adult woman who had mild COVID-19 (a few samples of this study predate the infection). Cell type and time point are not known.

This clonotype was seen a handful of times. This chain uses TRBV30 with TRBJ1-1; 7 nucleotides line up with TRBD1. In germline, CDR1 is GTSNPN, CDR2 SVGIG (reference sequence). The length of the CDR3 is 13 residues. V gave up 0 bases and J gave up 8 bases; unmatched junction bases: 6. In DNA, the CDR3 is TGTGCCTGGAGTGTACTCGCAGGGGGAGAAGCTTTCTTT. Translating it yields CAWSVLAGGEAFF.

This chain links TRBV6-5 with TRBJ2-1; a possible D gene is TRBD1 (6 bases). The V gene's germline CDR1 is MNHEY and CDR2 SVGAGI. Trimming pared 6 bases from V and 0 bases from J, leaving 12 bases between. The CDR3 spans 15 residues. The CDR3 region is CASSADSTSYNEQFF. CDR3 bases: TGTGCCAGCAGCGCGGACAGCACCTCCTACAATGAGCAGTTCTTC.

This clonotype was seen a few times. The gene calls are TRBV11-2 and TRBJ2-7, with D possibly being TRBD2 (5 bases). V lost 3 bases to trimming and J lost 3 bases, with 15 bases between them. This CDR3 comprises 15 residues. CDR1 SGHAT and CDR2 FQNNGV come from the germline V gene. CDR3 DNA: TGTGCCAGCAGCTTTTTCCGGGGTGAGAACTACGAGCAGTACTTC. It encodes CASSFFRGENYEQYF. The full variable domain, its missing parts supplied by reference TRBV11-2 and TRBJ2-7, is EAGVAQSPRYKIIEKRQSVAFWCNPISGHATLYWYQQILGQGPKLLIQFQNNGVVDDSQLPKDRFSAERLKGVDSTLKIQPAKLEDSAVYLCASSFFRGENYEQYFGPGTRLTVT.

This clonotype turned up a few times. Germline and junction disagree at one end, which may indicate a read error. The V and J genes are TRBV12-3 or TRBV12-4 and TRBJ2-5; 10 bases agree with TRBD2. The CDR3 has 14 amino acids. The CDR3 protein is CASSLAGGGETQYF. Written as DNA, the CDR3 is TGTGCCAGCAGCTTAGCGGGAGGAGGGGAGACCCAGTACTTC.

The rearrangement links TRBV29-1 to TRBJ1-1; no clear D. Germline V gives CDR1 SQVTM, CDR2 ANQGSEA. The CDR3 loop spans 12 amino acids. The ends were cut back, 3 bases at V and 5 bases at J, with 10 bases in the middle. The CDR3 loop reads CSVDPEWTEAFF. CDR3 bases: TGCAGCGTTGATCCCGAGTGGACTGAAGCTTTCTTT.

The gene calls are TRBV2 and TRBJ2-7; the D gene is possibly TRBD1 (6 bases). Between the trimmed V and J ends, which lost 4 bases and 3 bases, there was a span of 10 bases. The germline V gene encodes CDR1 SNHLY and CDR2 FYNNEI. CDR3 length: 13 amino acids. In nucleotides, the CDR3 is TGTGCCAGCAGTGTTGGACAGAACTACGAGCAGTACTTC. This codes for CASSVGQNYEQYF.

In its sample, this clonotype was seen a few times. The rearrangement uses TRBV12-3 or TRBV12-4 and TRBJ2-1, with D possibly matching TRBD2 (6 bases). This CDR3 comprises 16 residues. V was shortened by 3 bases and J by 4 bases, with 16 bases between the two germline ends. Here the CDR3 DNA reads TGTGCCAGCAGTTTCCCCGGGGGTACCAAGTACAATGAGCAGTTCTTC. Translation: CASSFPGGTKYNEQFF.

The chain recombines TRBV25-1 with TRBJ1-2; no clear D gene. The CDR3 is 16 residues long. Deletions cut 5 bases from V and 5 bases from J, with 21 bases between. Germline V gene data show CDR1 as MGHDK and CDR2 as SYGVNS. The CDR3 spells CASSFEVWPVGYGYTF. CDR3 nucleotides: TGTGCCAGCAGTTTCGAGGTATGGCCTGTGGGGTATGGCTACACCTTC.

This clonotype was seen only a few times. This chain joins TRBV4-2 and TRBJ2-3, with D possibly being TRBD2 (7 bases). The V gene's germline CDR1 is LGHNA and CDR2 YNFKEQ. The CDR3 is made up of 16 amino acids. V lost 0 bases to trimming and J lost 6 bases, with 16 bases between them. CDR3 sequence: CASSQDRGGGGDTQYF. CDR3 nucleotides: TGTGCCAGCAGCCAAGATCGAGGCGGGGGCGGGGATACGCAGTATTTT.

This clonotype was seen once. The CDR3 loop is CAISGYTDTQYF. In DNA, the CDR3 is TGTGCCATCTCAGGGTACACAGATACGCAGTATTTT. The genes are TRBV5-4 and TRBJ2-3, with a tentative D call TRBD1 (5 bases). Germline V gene data show CDR1 as SGHNT and CDR2 as YYREEE (reference sequence). Trimming pared 9 bases from V and 2 bases from J, leaving 10 bases between. The CDR3 runs 12 residues.

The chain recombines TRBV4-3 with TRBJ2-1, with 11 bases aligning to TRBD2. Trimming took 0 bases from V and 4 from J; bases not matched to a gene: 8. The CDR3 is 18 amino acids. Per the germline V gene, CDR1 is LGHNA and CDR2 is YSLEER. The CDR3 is CASSQDRATSGAYNEQFF. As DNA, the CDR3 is TGCGCCAGCAGCCAAGATCGTGCGACTAGCGGGGCTTACAATGAGCAGTTCTTC.

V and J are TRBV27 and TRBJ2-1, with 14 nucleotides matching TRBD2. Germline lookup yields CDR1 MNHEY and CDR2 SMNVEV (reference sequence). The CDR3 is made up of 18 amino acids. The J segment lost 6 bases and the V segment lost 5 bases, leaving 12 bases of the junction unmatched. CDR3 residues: CASSPGTSGGSRPNEQFF. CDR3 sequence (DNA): TGTGCCAGCAGTCCCGGGACTAGCGGGGGATCCCGCCCCAATGAGCAGTTCTTC.

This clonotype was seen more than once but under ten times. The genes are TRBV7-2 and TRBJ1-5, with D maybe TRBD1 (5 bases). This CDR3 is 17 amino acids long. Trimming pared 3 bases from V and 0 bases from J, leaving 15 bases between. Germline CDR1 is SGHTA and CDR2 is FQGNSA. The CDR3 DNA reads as TGTGCCAGCAGCTTGGACGGGACGCCCTATAGCAATCAGCCCCAGCATTTT. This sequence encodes CASSLDGTPYSNQPQHF.

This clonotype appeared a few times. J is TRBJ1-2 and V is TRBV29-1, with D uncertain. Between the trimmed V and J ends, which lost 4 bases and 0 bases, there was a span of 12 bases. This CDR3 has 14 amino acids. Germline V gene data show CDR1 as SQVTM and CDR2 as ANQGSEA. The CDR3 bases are TGCAGCGTTGTCTCAGCGGGCGCTAACTATGGCTACACCTTC. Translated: CSVVSAGANYGYTF.

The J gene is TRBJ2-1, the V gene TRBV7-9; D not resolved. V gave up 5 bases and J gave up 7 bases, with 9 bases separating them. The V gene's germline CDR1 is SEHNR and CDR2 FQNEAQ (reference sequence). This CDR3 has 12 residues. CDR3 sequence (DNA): TGTGCCAGCAGCCGGACGATTAATGAGCAGTTCTTC. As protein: CASSRTINEQFF.

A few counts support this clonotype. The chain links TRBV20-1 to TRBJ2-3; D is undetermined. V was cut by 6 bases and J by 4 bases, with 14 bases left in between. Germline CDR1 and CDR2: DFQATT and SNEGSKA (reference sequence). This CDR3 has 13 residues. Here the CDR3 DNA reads TGCAGTGCAAAGACCGGCAAGGCAGATACGCAGTATTTT. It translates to CSAKTGKADTQYF.

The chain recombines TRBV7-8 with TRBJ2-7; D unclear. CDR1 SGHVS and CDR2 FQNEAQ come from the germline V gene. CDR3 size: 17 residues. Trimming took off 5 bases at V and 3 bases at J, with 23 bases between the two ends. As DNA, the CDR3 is TGTGCCAGCAGCAAAGGTCAATTAGACCCTAGTCTCTACGAGCAGTACTTC. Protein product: CASSKGQLDPSLYEQYF.

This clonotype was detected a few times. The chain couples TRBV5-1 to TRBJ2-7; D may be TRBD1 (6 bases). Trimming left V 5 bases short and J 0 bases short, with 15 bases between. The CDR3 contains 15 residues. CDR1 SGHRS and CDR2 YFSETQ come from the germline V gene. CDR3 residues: CASSRGQSSSYEQYF. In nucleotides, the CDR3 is TGCGCCAGCAGTCGTGGACAGTCTAGCTCCTACGAGCAGTACTTC.

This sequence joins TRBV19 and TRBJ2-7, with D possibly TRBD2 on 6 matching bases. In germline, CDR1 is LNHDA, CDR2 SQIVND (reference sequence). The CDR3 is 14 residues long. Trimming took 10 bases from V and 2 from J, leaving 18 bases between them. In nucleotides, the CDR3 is TGTGCCACCTCCGCCGGGACTGGGACCTACGAGCAGTACTTC. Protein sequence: CATSAGTGTYEQYF.

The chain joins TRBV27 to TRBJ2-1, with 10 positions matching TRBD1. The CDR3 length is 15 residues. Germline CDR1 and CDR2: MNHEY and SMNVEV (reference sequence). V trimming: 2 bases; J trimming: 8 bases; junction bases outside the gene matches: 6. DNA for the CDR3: TGTGCCAGCAGTTTAGGCGGGACAGGGGTTCATGAGCAGTTCTTC. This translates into CASSLGGTGVHEQFF.